The 20 T cell receptor beta chains listed next were all sequenced from one sample in a study of OX40 agonist ivuxolimab in advanced cancers. Profiled with immunoSEQ multiplex PCR; TCRdb holds only in-frame clones, not every one. Of about 43,000 clones listed, roughly 91% are singletons. The sample here was CD4+ or CD8+ T cells sorted from blood, taken in a trial of the OX40 agonist ivuxolimab. These receptors all come from an adult with an advanced solid tumor such as melanoma, head and neck, liver or kidney cancer.

The rearrangement uses TRBV11-3 and TRBJ2-1; D is ambiguous. Deletions cut 0 bases from V and 5 bases from J, with 8 bases between. CDR3 size: 14 residues. The V gene's germline CDR1 is SGHNT and CDR2 YENEEA. CDR3 amino acids: CASSLDVGHNEQFF. CDR3 bases: TGTGCCAGCAGCTTAGATGTAGGTCACAATGAGCAGTTCTTC.

The rearrangement joins TRBV29-1 to TRBJ2-7; D is unclear. Trimming took off 3 bases at V and 2 bases at J, with 11 bases between the two ends. The CDR3 loop spans 13 amino acids. Per germline, CDR1 SQVTM and CDR2 ANQGSEA. This CDR3 reads CSVDGLSPYEQYF. CDR3 sequence (DNA): TGCAGCGTTGATGGCCTCAGCCCCTACGAGCAGTACTTC.

The chain employs TRBV30 and TRBJ2-1; 10 bases match TRBD2. The CDR3 has 13 residues. V lost 6 bases and J lost 8; bases outside the gene matches: 7. The germline V gene has CDR1 GTSNPN and CDR2 SVGIG (reference sequence). CDR3 loop: CACAGTSADEQFF. In DNA, the CDR3 is TGTGCCTGTGCCGGGACTAGCGCCGATGAGCAGTTCTTC.

The chain joins TRBV27 to TRBJ2-7; D is ambiguous. Trimming took 10 bases from V and 2 from J, leaving 15 bases between them. The CDR3 has 13 amino acids. Per germline, CDR1 MNHEY and CDR2 SMNVEV (reference sequence). CDR3 loop: CATGSKIPYEQYF. The CDR3 DNA is TGTGCCACAGGATCTAAGATTCCCTACGAGCAGTACTTC.

The rearrangement joins TRBV27 to TRBJ2-7, with no clear D. The V gene's germline CDR1 is MNHEY and CDR2 SMNVEV (reference sequence). This CDR3 comprises 15 residues. Trimming removed 0 bases at V and 3 bases at J, with 12 bases between. CDR3 amino acids: CASSLSAPAVYEQYF. Written as DNA, the CDR3 is TGTGCCAGCAGTTTATCGGCCCCGGCAGTCTACGAGCAGTACTTC.

The chain links TRBV7-9 to TRBJ1-2; D remains unclear. Germline CDR1 reads SEHNR; CDR2 reads FQNEAQ (reference sequence). The V gene lost 1 base and the J gene lost 1 base, with 7 bases spanning the gap. This CDR3 region has 14 residues. The CDR3 reads CASSLVVVNYGYTF. The CDR3 coding sequence is TGTGCCAGCAGCTTAGTGGTTGTTAACTATGGCTACACCTTC.

This sequence joins TRBV11-1 and TRBJ2-1; tentatively, D is TRBD2 (5 bases). The CDR3 sequence is 16 residues long. The germline CDR1 and CDR2 sequences are SGHAT and FQDESV (reference sequence). The ends were cut back, 2 bases at V and 4 bases at J, with 15 bases in the middle. For the CDR3, the DNA is TGTGCCAGCAGCTTAATGGGATCCGGGATTTACAATGAGCAGTTCTTC. This codes for CASSLMGSGIYNEQFF.

The chain couples TRBV4-2 to TRBJ1-5, with unresolved D. The germline V and J ends were trimmed by 1 base and 9 bases, with 16 bases remaining between them. CDR3 length: 15 amino acids. The germline gives CDR1 LGHNA, CDR2 YNFKEQ. The CDR3 here is CASSQARAGAGPQHF. CDR3 DNA sequence: TGTGCCAGCAGCCAAGCTAGGGCAGGAGCAGGGCCCCAGCATTTT.

The chain is built from TRBV15 and TRBJ2-7, with D perhaps matching TRBD1 or TRBD2 (6 bases each). This CDR3 comprises 15 residues. V lost 5 bases to trimming and J lost 2 bases, with 16 bases between them. CDR1 LNHNV and CDR2 YYDKDF come from the germline V gene (reference sequence). CDR3 loop: CATSGRDIGAYEQYF. CDR3 DNA sequence: TGTGCCACCAGCGGGCGGGACATAGGGGCCTACGAGCAGTACTTC.

V gene TRBV5-6 combines with J gene TRBJ2-7; D is ambiguous. V lost 0 bases to trimming and J lost 4 bases, with 14 bases between them. This CDR3 comprises 15 residues. The germline V gene has CDR1 SGHDT and CDR2 YYEEEE. The CDR3 DNA follows: TGTGCCAGCAGCTTGGCCTCGGACGGAGCTTACGAGCAGTACTTC. Amino acids: CASSLASDGAYEQYF.

The chain couples TRBV30 to TRBJ2-1; tentatively, D is TRBD1 (6 bases). Germline V gives CDR1 GTSNPN, CDR2 SVGIG (reference sequence). Trimming took off 2 bases at V and 8 bases at J, with 31 bases between the two ends. The length of the CDR3 is 19 residues. Written as DNA, the CDR3 is TGTGCCTGGAGTATGATAACAGGGTATTCGGTGGCTTTGGGAGATGAGCAGTTCTTC. This encodes CAWSMITGYSVALGDEQFF.

The chain has TRBV28 and TRBJ2-7; D ambiguous. The V gene's germline CDR1 is MDHEN and CDR2 SYDVKM. The CDR3 contains 15 residues. Between the trimmed V and J ends, which lost 2 bases and 0 bases, there was a span of 11 bases. The CDR3 is CASSLRGRLSYEQYF. DNA for the CDR3: TGTGCCAGCAGTTTACGTGGCAGACTCTCCTACGAGCAGTACTTC.

The CDR3: CASSLEWGSGNTIYF. In DNA, the CDR3 is TGTGCCAGCAGCTTAGAGTGGGGGTCTGGAAACACCATATATTTT. The chain carries TRBV7-6 and TRBJ1-3; possible D gene TRBD1, 5 bases. The V gene's germline CDR1 is SGHVS and CDR2 FNYEAQ. Between the trimmed V and J ends, which lost 1 base and 1 base, there was a span of 8 bases. The CDR3 is made up of 15 amino acids.

A single count supports this clone. The genes are TRBV6-5 and TRBJ2-7; TRBD2 matches 7 bases. The CDR3 length is 12 residues. The germline V gene has CDR1 MNHEY and CDR2 SVGAGI. Germline trimming cut 7 bases from V and 3 bases from J; bases unmatched to any gene: 3. CDR3 bases: TGTGCCAGCAACGGGGGGAACTACGAGCAGTACTTC. Encoded protein: CASNGGNYEQYF.

This clone came up a few times. This rearrangement joins TRBV4-1 to TRBJ2-7, with D perhaps matching TRBD1 or TRBD2 (5 bases each). V lost 1 base, J lost 0 bases, and 10 bases lay in between. This CDR3 has 15 residues. CDR1 and CDR2 from the germline V gene are MGHRA and YSYEKL. CDR3 protein: CASSQGSGSSYEQYF. The CDR3 region has the DNA TGCGCCAGCAGCCAAGGGTCAGGGAGCTCCTACGAGCAGTACTTC.

The rearrangement links TRBV6-4 to TRBJ1-5; TRBD1 is a possible D gene (5 bases). This CDR3 is 15 amino acids long. The V and J ends lost 2 bases and 4 bases respectively, with 12 bases between them. Germline lookup yields CDR1 MRHNA and CDR2 SNTAGT. The CDR3 protein is CASSDEDRNNQPQHF. The CDR3 region has the DNA TGTGCCAGCAGTGACGAAGACAGAAATAATCAGCCCCAGCATTTT.

The chain's CDR3 is CASSLASEGPPAGGNTGELFF. The CDR3 nucleotides are TGTGCCAGCAGCTTAGCTTCAGAGGGGCCACCAGCGGGGGGTAACACCGGGGAGCTGTTTTTT. The chain joins TRBV7-6 to TRBJ2-2; 9 nucleotides match TRBD2. Germline CDR1 reads SGHVS; CDR2 reads FNYEAQ. This CDR3 spans 21 amino acids. V was pared by 0 bases and J by 2 bases, with 16 bases of the junction left unmatched.

The V call is TRBV7-2, the J call TRBJ2-7, with 8 nucleotides matching TRBD2. V shed 1 base and J 3 bases; nucleotides not matched to a gene: 5. Germline CDR1 SGHTA, CDR2 FQGNSA. The CDR3 is 15 amino acids. In DNA, the CDR3 is TGTGCCAGCAGCTTAGGGTGGCGGGGGGACTACGAGCAGTACTTC. It specifies CASSLGWRGDYEQYF. The entire variable domain, with the rest obtained from reference TRBV7-2 and TRBJ2-7, is as follows: GAGVSQSPSNKVTEKGKDVELRCDPISGHTALYWYRQSLGQGLEFLIYFQGNSAPDKSGLPSDRFSAERTGGSVSTLTIQRTQQEDSAVYLCASSLGWRGDYEQYFGPGTRLTVT.

This clone was seen once. The chain employs TRBV5-6 and TRBJ1-5; 7 nucleotides match TRBD1. CDR1 is SGHDT and CDR2 is YYEEEE in the germline V gene. The V and J ends lost 6 bases and 2 bases, in that order; junction bases with no gene match: 8. The CDR3 has 15 residues. CDR3 sequence reads: CASTSGGIGNQPQHF. CDR3 coding DNA: TGTGCCAGCACCTCAGGGGGAATCGGCAATCAGCCCCAGCATTTT.

This sequence joins TRBV5-4 and TRBJ2-1; 8 nucleotides agree with TRBD1. CDR3 length: 14 residues. V lost 5 bases, J lost 8 bases, and 9 bases stayed unmatched. Germline loops: CDR1 SGHNT, CDR2 YYREEE (reference sequence). CDR3 DNA: TGTGCCAGCAGACCGGACAGGGTCTGGGATGAGCAGTTCTTC. Its protein product is CASRPDRVWDEQFF.